This TCR beta chain was captured by sequencing in a study of blood T cell repertoires in COVID-19. Whole-study context: Samples taken during acute and convalescent COVID-19 were collected in the United States, Italy and Spain. T cells, B-cell-depleted T cells, or PBMCs provided the cDNA or gDNA that served as material.

V lost 5 bases, J lost 7 bases, and 9 bases lay in between. CDR3 length: 11 residues. CDR1 GTSNPN and CDR2 SVGIG come from the germline V gene (reference sequence). Under the authors' procedure: Reference gene primer amplification gave estimated nucleated cell counts. This table comes from immunoSEQ multiplex PCR, and its TCRdb copy is limited to in-frame clones, with some not included. That table supplies the V and J calls and clone size; D and trimming were determined from the DNA. The sample lists around 200,000 clones; around nine tenths were seen once. V and J are TRBV30 and TRBJ1-3; D gene unclear. This TCR came from a man aged 55-75 years who had recovered from COVID-19. The sample was peripheral blood. The CDR3 region has the DNA TGTGCCTGGCCGCGGGTCAACACCATATATTTT. It encodes CAWPRVNTIYF.